These 9 T cell receptor beta chains share one sample of origin, sequenced in a study of regulatory T cells in long-lasting Graves disease. Described time point: persistent/refractory GD, antithyroid drugs over 5 years with positive TRAb. Construction of the TCR library relied on RNA isolated from PBMCs. According to the study, TCR beta libraries were built with iRepertoire HTBI primers and CDR3-region Arm-PCR. TCRdb independently ran MiXCR on the multiplex PCR reads; one entry per CDR3 protein. Here the sample spans some 330,000 distinct CDR3 sequences, 20% to 25% being singletons. Sequencing used peripheral blood mononuclear cells (PBMCs), obtained when the disease was refractory, from a patient treated with antithyroid drugs. These TCRs come from a woman in her thirties or forties with Graves disease.

This clonotype was counted a few times. J is TRBJ2-7 and V is TRBV7-9, with D perhaps matching TRBD2 (6 bases). Deletions cut 3 bases from V and 0 bases from J, with 9 bases between. The CDR3 is 14 amino acids. CDR1 is SEHNR, CDR2 FQNEAQ, per germline (reference sequence). CDR3 DNA: TGTGCCAGCAGCTTCCGGGGGAGCTCCTACGAGCAGTACTTC. Protein sequence: CASSFRGSSYEQYF.

As DNA, the CDR3 is TGTGCCATTAGGGGGGGTAGACGTAAGCCCCAGCATTTT. Translation gives CAIRGGRRKPQHF. This rearrangement joins TRBV28 to TRBJ1-5, with a weak D call TRBD1 (6 bases). This CDR3 region has 13 residues. Germline loops: CDR1 MDHEN, CDR2 SYDVKM. Trimming took 10 bases from V and 8 from J, leaving 18 bases between them.

This chain connects TRBV28 to TRBJ2-1, with 7 nucleotides matching TRBD2. CDR1 is MDHEN, CDR2 SYDVKM, per germline. J gave up 7 bases and V 5 bases, and 11 bases lay outside the gene matches. This CDR3 comprises 15 residues. CDR3 sequence reads: CASSLRLGEGNEQFF. DNA of the CDR3: TGTGCCAGCAGTCTCAGATTGGGGGAGGGAAATGAGCAGTTCTTC.

There are a few counts of this clonotype. The chain couples TRBV20-1 to TRBJ2-1; the match to TRBD2 covers 8 bases. The CDR3 totals 13 residues. V lost 3 bases, J lost 10 bases, and 8 bases stayed unmatched. Germline V gene data show CDR1 as DFQATT and CDR2 as SNEGSKA (reference sequence). CDR3 sequence (DNA): TGCAGTGCTAGTTCACTAGCGGCGGGGGAGCAGTTCTTC. The encoded protein is CSASSLAAGEQFF.

The chain is built from TRBV4-1 and TRBJ2-7; D unresolved. V was clipped by 0 bases and J by 0 bases, with 12 bases between them. The CDR3 has 16 amino acids. From germline, CDR1 is MGHRA and CDR2 YSYEKL. The CDR3 DNA reads TGCGCCAGCAGCCAAGAGTGGCCGGGTAGCTCCTACGAGCAGTACTTC. Amino acids: CASSQEWPGSSYEQYF.

This clonotype was seen repeatedly, ten times or more. This sequence joins TRBV28 and TRBJ1-1, with D uncertain. CDR3 length: 15 residues. Looked up from germline, CDR1 is MDHEN and CDR2 is SYDVKM. The V gene lost 2 bases and the J gene lost 1 base, with 11 bases spanning the gap. CDR3 residues: CASSLLTSRNTEAFF. The CDR3 DNA is TGTGCCAGCAGTTTACTGACCAGCCGGAACACTGAAGCTTTCTTT. The variable domain in full, with the rest retrieved from reference TRBV28 and TRBJ1-1, is DVKVTQSSRYLVKRTGEKVFLECVQDMDHENMFWYRQDPGLGLRLIYFSYDVKMKEKGDIPEGYSVSREKKERFSLILESASTNQTSMYLCASSLLTSRNTEAFFGQGTRLTVV.

The chain links TRBV3-1 to TRBJ2-5; D not certain. This CDR3 spans 15 amino acids. V was trimmed by 1 base and J by 5 bases, leaving 14 bases between them. Germline V CDR1 and CDR2: LGHDT, YNNKEL (reference sequence). CDR3 in amino acids: CASSQVGLGAETQYF. The CDR3 nucleotides read TGTGCCAGCAGCCAAGTAGGTCTAGGCGCGGAGACCCAGTACTTC.

The chain couples TRBV7-9 to TRBJ1-5, with D perhaps TRBD1 (5 bases). The CDR3 has 13 residues. Germline assignment: CDR1 SEHNR and CDR2 FQNEAQ (reference sequence). The V and J ends lost 3 bases and 6 bases respectively, with 9 bases between them. The CDR3 loop reads CASSLGPTQPQHF. The CDR3 DNA reads as TGTGCCAGCAGCTTGGGACCGACTCAGCCCCAGCATTTT.

This clonotype was counted many times. The chain couples TRBV3-1 to TRBJ2-7; 10 bases agree with TRBD2. With V trimmed by 3 bases and J by 2 bases, 4 bases remained unmatched. This CDR3 region has 15 residues. Per germline, CDR1 LGHDT and CDR2 YNNKEL (reference sequence). The CDR3 loop is CASSHGLAVTYEQYF. For the CDR3, the DNA is TGTGCCAGCAGCCACGGACTAGCGGTAACCTACGAGCAGTACTTC.